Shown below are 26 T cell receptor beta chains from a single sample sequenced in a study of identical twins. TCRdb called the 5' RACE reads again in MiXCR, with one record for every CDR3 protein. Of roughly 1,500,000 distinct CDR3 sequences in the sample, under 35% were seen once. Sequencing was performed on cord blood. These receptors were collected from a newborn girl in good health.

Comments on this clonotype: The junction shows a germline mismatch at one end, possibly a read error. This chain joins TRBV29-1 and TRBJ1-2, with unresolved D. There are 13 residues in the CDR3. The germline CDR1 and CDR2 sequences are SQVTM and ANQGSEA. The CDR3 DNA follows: TGCAGCGTTGCCGGCCACCGAAACTATGGCTGCACCTTC. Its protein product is CSVAGHRNYGCTF.

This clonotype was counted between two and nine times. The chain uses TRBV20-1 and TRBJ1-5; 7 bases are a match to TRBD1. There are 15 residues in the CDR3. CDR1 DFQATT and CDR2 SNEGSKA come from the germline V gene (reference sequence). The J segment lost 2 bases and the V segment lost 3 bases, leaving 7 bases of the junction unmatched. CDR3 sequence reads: CSASQGVFGNQPQHF. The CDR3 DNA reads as TGCAGTGCTAGCCAGGGGGTGTTCGGCAATCAGCCCCAGCATTTT.

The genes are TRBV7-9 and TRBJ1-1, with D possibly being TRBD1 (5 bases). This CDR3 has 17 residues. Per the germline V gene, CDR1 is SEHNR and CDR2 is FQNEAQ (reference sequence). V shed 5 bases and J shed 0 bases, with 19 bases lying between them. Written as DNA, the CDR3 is TGTGCCAGCAGCCTGACCCTGGTGAGGGGCATGAACACTGAAGCTTTCTTT. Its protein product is CASSLTLVRGMNTEAFF.

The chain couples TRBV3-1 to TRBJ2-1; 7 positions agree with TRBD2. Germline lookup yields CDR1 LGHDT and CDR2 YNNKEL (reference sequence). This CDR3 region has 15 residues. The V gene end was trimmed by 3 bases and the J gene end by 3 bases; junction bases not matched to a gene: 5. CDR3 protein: CASSHGRELYNEQFF. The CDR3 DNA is TGTGCCAGCAGCCATGGGCGGGAGCTCTACAATGAGCAGTTCTTC.

Here the CDR3 reads CASTKTGTGVNEQFF. The CDR3 DNA reads as TGCGCCAGCACGAAAACCGGGACAGGGGTCAATGAGCAGTTCTTC. This chain connects TRBV5-1 to TRBJ2-1; TRBD1 aligns across 10 bases. Trimming took 6 bases from V and 6 from J; bases not matched to a gene: 9. Germline V gene lookup returns CDR1 SGHRS and CDR2 YFSETQ. CDR3 length: 15 amino acids.

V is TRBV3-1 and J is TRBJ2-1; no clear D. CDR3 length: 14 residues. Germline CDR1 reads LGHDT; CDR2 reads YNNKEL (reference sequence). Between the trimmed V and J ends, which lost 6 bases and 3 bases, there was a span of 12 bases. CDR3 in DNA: TGTGCCAGCAGTTCGGCTGCGTTCTACAATGAGCAGTTCTTC. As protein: CASSSAAFYNEQFF.

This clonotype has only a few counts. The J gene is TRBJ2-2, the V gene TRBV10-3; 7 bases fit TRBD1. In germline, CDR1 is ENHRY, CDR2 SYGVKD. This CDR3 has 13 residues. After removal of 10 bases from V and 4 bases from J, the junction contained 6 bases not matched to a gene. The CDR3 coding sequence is TGTGCCACCGGACAGGAGGTCACCGGGGAGCTGTTTTTT. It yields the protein CATGQEVTGELFF.

Here the CDR3 reads CASSVGGGQYEQYF. In DNA, the CDR3 is TGTGCCAGCAGCGTAGGAGGGGGTCAGTACGAGCAGTACTTC. This chain connects TRBV9 to TRBJ2-7; a weak D match, TRBD1 (6 bases). The CDR3 is made up of 14 amino acids. V was shortened by 0 bases and J by 4 bases, with 11 bases between the two germline ends. Germline V gene data show CDR1 as SGDLS and CDR2 as YYNGEE.

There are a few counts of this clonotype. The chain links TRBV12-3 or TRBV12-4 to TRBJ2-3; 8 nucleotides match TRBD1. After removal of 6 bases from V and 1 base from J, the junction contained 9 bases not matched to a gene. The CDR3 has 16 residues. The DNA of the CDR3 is TGTGCCAGCAGCGCACCAGGGGGCGCGGGCACAGATACGCAGTATTTT. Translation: CASSAPGGAGTDTQYF.

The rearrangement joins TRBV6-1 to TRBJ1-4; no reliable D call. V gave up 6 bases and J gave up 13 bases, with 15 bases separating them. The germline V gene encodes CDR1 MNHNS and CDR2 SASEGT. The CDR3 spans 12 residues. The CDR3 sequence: CASRHLPGVLFF. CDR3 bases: TGTGCCAGCAGACATCTGCCCGGGGTACTGTTTTTT.

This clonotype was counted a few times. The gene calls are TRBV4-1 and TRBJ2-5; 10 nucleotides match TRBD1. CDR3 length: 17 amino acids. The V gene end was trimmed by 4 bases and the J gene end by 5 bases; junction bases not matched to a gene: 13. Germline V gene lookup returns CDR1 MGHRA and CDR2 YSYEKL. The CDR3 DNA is TGCGCCAGCAGCCCAGGTGGGACAGGGGTTTTCGGGGAGACCCAGTACTTC. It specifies CASSPGGTGVFGETQYF.

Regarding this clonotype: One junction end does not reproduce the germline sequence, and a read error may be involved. For the CDR3, the DNA is TGTGCCAGCGGTTACGGGACCGAAGGGGGGTATGGCTACACCTTC. Protein product: CASGYGTEGGYGYTF. The rearrangement uses TRBV6-6 and TRBJ1-2, with D maybe TRBD1 (6 bases). The CDR3 sequence is 15 residues long. The germline gives CDR1 MNHNY, CDR2 SVGAGI (reference sequence).

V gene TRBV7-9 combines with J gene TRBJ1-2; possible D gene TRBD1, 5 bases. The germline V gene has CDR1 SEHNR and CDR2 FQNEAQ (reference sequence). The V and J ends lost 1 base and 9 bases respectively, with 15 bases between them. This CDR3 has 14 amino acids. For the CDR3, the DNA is TGTGCCAGCAGCTTAGTTTGGGGACCGGGGAGCTACACCTTC. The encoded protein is CASSLVWGPGSYTF.

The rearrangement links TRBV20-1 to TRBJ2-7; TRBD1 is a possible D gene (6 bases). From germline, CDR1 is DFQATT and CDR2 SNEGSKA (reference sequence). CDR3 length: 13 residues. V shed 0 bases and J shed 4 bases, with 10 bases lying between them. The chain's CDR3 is CSARDLDSYEQYF. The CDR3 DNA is TGCAGTGCTAGAGACCTGGACAGTTACGAGCAGTACTTC.

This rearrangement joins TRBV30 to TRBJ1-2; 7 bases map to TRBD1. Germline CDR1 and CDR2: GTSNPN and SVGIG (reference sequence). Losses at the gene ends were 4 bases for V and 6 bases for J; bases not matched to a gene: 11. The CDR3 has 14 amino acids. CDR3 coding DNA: TGTGCCTGGAATTTCGGGACAGAAACTCATGGCTACACCTTC. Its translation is CAWNFGTETHGYTF.

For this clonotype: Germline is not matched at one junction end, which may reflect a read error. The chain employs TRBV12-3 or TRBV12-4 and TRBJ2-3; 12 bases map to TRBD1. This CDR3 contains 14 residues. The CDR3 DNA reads TGTGCCAGCAGTGGGGGACAGGGGGCAGATACGGAGTATTTT. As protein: CASSGGQGADTEYF.

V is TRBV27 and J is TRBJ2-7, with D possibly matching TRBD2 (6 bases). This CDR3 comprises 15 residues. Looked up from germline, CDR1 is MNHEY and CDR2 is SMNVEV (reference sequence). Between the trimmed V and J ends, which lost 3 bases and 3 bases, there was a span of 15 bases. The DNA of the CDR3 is TGTGCCAGCAGTTTGGGCGGGAAGCACCACTACGAGCAGTACTTC. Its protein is CASSLGGKHHYEQYF.

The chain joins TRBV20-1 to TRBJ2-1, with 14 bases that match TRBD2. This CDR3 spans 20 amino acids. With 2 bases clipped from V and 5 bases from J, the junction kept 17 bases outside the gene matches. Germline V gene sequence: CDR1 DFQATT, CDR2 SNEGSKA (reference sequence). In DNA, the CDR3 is TGCAGTGCTAGAATCACACCAAGACTAGCGGGAGGGTATTCAAACAATGAGCAGTTCTTC. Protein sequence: CSARITPRLAGGYSNNEQFF.

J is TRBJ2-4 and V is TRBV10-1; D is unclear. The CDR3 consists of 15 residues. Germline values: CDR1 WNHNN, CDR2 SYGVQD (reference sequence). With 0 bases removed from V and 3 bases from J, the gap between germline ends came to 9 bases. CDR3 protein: CASSESRLGKNIQYF. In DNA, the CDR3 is TGCGCCAGCAGTGAGTCAAGGTTGGGCAAAAACATTCAGTACTTC.

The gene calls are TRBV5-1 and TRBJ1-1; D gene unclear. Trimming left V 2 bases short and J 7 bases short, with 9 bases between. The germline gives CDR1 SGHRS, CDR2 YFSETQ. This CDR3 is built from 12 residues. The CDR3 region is CASSFPDGEAFF. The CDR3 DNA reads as TGCGCCAGCAGCTTCCCGGACGGTGAAGCTTTCTTT.

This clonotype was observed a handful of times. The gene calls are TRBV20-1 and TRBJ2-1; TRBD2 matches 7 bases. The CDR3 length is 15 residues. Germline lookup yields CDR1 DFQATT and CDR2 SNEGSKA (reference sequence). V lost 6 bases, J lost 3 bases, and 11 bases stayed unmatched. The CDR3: CSALGWDYRYNEQFF. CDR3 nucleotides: TGCAGTGCCCTAGGGTGGGACTACCGCTACAATGAGCAGTTCTTC.

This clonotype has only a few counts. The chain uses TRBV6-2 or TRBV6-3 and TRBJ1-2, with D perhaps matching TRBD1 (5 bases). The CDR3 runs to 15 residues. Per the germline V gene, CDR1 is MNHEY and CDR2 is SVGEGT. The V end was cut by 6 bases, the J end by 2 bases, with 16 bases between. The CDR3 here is CASSLRPDRNYGYTF. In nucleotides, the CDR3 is TGTGCCAGCAGCCTACGGCCCGACAGAAACTATGGCTACACCTTC.

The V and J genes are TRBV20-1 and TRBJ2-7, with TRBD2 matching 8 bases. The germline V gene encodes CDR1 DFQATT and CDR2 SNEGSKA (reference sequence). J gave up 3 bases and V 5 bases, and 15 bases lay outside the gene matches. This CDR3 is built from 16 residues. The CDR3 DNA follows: TGCAGTGCTGAAACTAGCGGACGTAAAACAAACTACGAGCAGTACTTC. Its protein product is CSAETSGRKTNYEQYF.

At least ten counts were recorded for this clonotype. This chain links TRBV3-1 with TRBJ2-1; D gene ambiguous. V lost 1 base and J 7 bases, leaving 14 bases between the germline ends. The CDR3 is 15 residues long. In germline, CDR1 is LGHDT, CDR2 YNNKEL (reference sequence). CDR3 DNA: TGTGCCAGCAGCCAAGGCAGAATCCATGAGAATGAGCAGTTCTTC. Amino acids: CASSQGRIHENEQFF.

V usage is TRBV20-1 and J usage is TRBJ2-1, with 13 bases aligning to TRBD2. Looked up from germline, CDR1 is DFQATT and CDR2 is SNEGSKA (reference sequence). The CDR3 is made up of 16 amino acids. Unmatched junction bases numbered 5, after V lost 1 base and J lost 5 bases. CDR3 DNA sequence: TGCAGTGCTAGAGGGACTAGCGGGAGAGGCGACAATGAGCAGTTCTTC. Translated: CSARGTSGRGDNEQFF.

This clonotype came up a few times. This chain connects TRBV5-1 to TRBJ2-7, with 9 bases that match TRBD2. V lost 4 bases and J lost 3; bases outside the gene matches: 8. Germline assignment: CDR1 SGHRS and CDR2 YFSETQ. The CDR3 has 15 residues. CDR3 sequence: CASSRPTSGIYEQYF. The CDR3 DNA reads TGCGCCAGCAGCCGCCCGACTAGCGGAATCTACGAGCAGTACTTC.